This record looks at one T cell receptor (beta chain) sequence and its context. This clonotype was detected ten times or more. Its antigen is unknown. Base qualities were left out, and no much larger clone turns up one base away. This specimen belongs to a study of T cells in Graves' hyperthyroidism and ophthalmopathy (dated by TCRdb to between 2018 and 2021). Study-level background: Peripheral blood was collected at initial diagnosis, before any treatment. A discovery cohort of 95 to 100 patients, about 40 with Graves' ophthalmopathy and about 60 with stable Graves' hyperthyroidism, was used to find distinguishing TCR V-J signatures. Thyroid tissue and blood T-cell repertoires from about 6 Graves' hyperthyroidism patients were also compared in the study. The paper reports TCR Vbeta CDR3 sequencing of 135 peripheral blood samples: around 45 ophthalmopathy, 75 to 80 hyperthyroidism and around 17 progressor patients. Whether ophthalmopathy could be predicted prospectively was tested in an independent validation cohort made up of roughly 19 hyperthyroidism patients plus 17 patients who later progressed to ophthalmopathy. The 75 to 100 discovery patients were randomly split 7:3 into training and test sets. After blood sampling, hyperthyroidism patients were treated with methimazole at a starting dose of 30 mg daily, and ophthalmopathy patients were treated with high-dose intravenous methylprednisolone. What the study reported, not specific to this receptor: A model built on a 13 V-J signature distinguished ophthalmopathy from stable hyperthyroidism, reaching around 87% sensitivity and under 84% specificity in cross-validation and 80%/75% in testing. No statistical method was used to fix the sample size in advance, and group allocation was not hidden from the investigators. In validation, the model predicted progression to ophthalmopathy a median of roughly 6.2 months before onset, with roughly 71% sensitivity and roughly 77% specificity. Most expanded thyroid clonotypes (frequency above 0.001) were also found in blood, which suggests that blood repertoires may mirror thyroid immune responses.

Graves' hyperthyroidism was defined as stable when no progression to ophthalmopathy occurred over 18 months of follow-up. The hyperthyroidism patients were between 18 and 65 years old and newly diagnosed, with a disease duration of less than 2 months. Any patient with an uncontrolled infection, another autoimmune disease, pregnancy or lactation was excluded. Clinical symptoms, serum thyroxine and TRAb, thyroid ultrasound, and orbital computed tomography formed the basis for the diagnoses. Ficoll-Paque density gradient centrifugation was used to isolate PBMCs from 8 to 10 ml of fresh peripheral blood. Total RNA was extracted with Trizol reagent, and quality was checked on an Agilent 2100 Bioanalyzer. The TCR beta CDR3 regions were amplified from RNA transcripts. A first-round RT-PCR of the TCR CDR3 used the HTBI primer set with the Qiagen OneStep RT-PCR kit. A second multiplex PCR round built the libraries, followed by size selection and purification. Libraries were sequenced paired-end with 100 bp reads on an Illumina HiSeq2000. The paper's processing steps were these. SOAPnuke was used to process the raw data, removing reads that contained adapters or uncalled bases, had a mean Phred below 15, or lacked an exact match to the constant primer or identifier. High-quality paired reads were merged using COPE v1.2.5, and each unique nucleotide sequence was defined as a clonotype. Clonotypes were aligned to IMGT TRBV, TRBD and TRBJ reference segments using MiTCR v1.1. The analysis included only V-J combinations with a frequency above 0.0001, which together covered around 99% of the repertoires. The TCS score was defined as the ratio of F50 (clonal expansion) to E x V (chaos), calculated using BLOSUM62-based TCRdist between CDR3 peptides within each V-J. Welch's t-statistics and random forest reduced around 550 V-J features to 10 to 15, which were used in a naive Bayes classifier (R e1071). TCRdb ran its own pipeline on the public reads, namely fastp trimming at Q25 and MiXCR clone calling, and kept in-frame beta chains. Each CDR3 protein appears once, grouped with its most common genes and DNA. The V and J calls were determined by TCRdb, not by the authors. The sample yields hundreds of thousands of distinct CDR3 sequences; approximately 13% were counted once. In total, the top ten clones hold 9.2% of the sample.

The CDR3 runs 16 residues from the cysteine to the phenylalanine. The kept DNA is CDR3 alone, 48 bases in frame from the first base. CDR1 and CDR2 were assigned from the germline V gene (reference sequence) as MNHEY and SMNVEV. Trimming takes 7 bases off V and 2 bases off J; junction bases not matched to a gene: 8. The sample consisted of blood. The rearrangement combines TRBV27 with TRBJ2-1, with TRBD2 matching 10 junction bases. The source is a young woman with Graves' hyperthyroidism. Here the CDR3 is given as CASTALLAGPYNEQFF. The sequenced DNA is TGTGCCAGCACAGCCCTACTAGCGGGGCCCTACAATGAGCAGTTCTTC.